This T cell receptor beta chain was sequenced during a study of response to subunit inactivated influenza vaccine. CDR1 LGHDT and CDR2 YNNKEL come from the germline V gene (reference sequence). The CDR3 spans 14 residues. V lost 6 bases, J lost 5 bases, and 4 bases stayed unmatched. MiXCR, applied by TCRdb to the RT-PCR reads, yields one record per CDR3 protein. Here the sample spans about 620,000 distinct CDR3 sequences, about 11% being singletons. This sample was shared with a second study, whose subject was T cells expressing NK-cell markers. As reported in that work: The authors generated TCR beta cDNA through 5'RACE template switching with UMIs.

The chain employs TRBV3-1 and TRBJ2-2; the match to TRBD1 covers 9 bases. This sample comprised PBMCs from blood, obtained on the day of vaccination. This receptor was identified in a man aged 50 to 59 who received an inactivated influenza vaccine. CDR3 bases: TGTGCCAGCAGACAGGGGGCGGCGACCGGGGAGCTGTTTTTT. It codes for CASRQGAATGELFF.